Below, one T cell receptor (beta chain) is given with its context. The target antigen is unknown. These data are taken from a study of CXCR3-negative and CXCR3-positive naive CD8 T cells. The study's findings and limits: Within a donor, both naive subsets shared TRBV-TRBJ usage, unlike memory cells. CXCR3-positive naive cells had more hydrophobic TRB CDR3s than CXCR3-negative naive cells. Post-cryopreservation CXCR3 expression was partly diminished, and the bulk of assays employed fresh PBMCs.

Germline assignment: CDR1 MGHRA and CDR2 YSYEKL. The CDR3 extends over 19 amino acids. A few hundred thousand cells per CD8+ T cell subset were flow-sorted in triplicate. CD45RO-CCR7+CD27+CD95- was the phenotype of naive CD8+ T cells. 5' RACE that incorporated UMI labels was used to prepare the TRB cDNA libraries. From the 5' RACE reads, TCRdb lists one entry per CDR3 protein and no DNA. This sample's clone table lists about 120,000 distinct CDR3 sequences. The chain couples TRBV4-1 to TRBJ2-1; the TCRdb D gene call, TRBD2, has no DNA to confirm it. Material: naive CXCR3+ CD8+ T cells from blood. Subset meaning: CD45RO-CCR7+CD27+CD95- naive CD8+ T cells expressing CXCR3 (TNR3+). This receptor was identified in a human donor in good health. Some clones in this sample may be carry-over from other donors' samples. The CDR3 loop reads CASSRWTSGTLSSYNEQFF.